A selection of T cell receptor beta chains follows, all from one sample in a study of identical twins. TCRdb independently ran MiXCR on the 5' RACE reads; one entry per CDR3 protein. The sample yields 1.5 million or so distinct CDR3 sequences, around 29% seen once. Material for sequencing was cord blood. All receptors derive from a newborn girl in good health. CDR3s include the opening cysteine and the closing phenylalanine or tryptophan. D genes are given only for firm matches. Size is stated for part of the rows, as once, few or many counts, or as a class when the clone is expanded.

V gene	clone size	J gene	D gene	CDR3 DNA	CDR3 protein
TRBV28	-	TRBJ2-3	TRBD2	TGTGCCAGCAGGATCAGCGGGGAAAAGATCACAGATACGCAGTATTTT	CASRISGEKITDTQYF
TRBV6-1	-	TRBJ1-6	-	TGTGCCAGCAGATTGAGGGGCCACCTCGATTATAATTCACCCCTCCACTTT	CASRLRGHLDYNSPLHF
TRBV5-1	-	TRBJ2-5	-	TGCGCCAGCAGCTTTATGGTGGGCCGGCAAGAGACCCAGTACTTC	CASSFMVGRQETQYF
TRBV4-2	few	TRBJ2-2	TRBD2	TGTGCCAGCAGCCAAGTAGTGCTCCAGCGGGGGAACACCGGGGAGCTGTTTTTT	CASSQVVLQRGNTGELFF
TRBV7-9	-	TRBJ2-1	-	TGTGCCAGCAGCTCAGGGTTTGGGGGGCTGAGACTCAATGAGCAGTTCTTC	CASSSGFGGLRLNEQFF
TRBV28	-	TRBJ2-7	TRBD2	TGTGCCAGCAGTTTCAGGGGACTAGCGGGGAACAATGAGCAGTACTTC	CASSFRGLAGNNEQYF
TRBV7-9	-	TRBJ2-7	-	TGTGCCAGCAGCTTAAGCCCTACCCGGGACAACTCCTACGAGCAGTACTTC	CASSLSPTRDNSYEQYF
TRBV7-2	-	TRBJ2-3	-	TGTGCCAGCAGCTTAGGCTCGGGACGCGCTACAGGGGATACGCAGTATTTT	CASSLGSGRATGDTQYF
TRBV5-1	few	TRBJ2-1	-	TGCGCCAGCAGCCCGACAGGATCTGGGATCGACAATGAGCAGTTCTTC	CASSPTGSGIDNEQFF
TRBV11-2	-	TRBJ2-5	TRBD2	TGTGCCAGCAGCGCCGGGGGGGCGGTCTGGAAAGAGACCCAGTACTTC	CASSAGGAVWKETQYF
TRBV4-1	-	TRBJ2-5	-	TGCGCCAGCAGCCAGATACAGGGAGAGACCCAGTACTTC	CASSQIQGETQYF
TRBV5-1	many	TRBJ2-7	TRBD1	TGCGCCAGCAGCCCTTATCCCGGGACAGGGCACATCATCCGCGAGCAGTACTTC	CASSPYPGTGHIIREQYF
TRBV10-3	-	TRBJ2-5	-	TGTGCCATCAGTGAGAGAGTCGCAGAGACCCAGTACTTC	CAISERVAETQYF
TRBV7-2	-	TRBJ2-1	-	TGTGCCAGCAGCCCTGGGCTTACGCCGTCCTACAATGAGCAGTTCTTC	CASSPGLTPSYNEQFF
TRBV5-1	-	TRBJ2-3	TRBD2	TGCGCCAGCAGCTCTAGCGGGAGTGTTGATACGCAGTATTTT	CASSSSGSVDTQYF
TRBV7-9	few	TRBJ2-5	-	TGTGCCAGCATCCCCGACGGGGGCCAAGAGACCCAGTACTTC	CASIPDGGQETQYF
TRBV24-1	many	TRBJ2-1	TRBD2	TGTGCCACCAGTGATTTGGCTAGCGGGAGCGTTGAGCAGTTCTTC	CATSDLASGSVEQFF
TRBV12-3/TRBV12-4	-	TRBJ1-1	-	TGTGCCAGCAGATATAAGGGACCGCGCATGAACACTGAAGCTTTCTTT	CASRYKGPRMNTEAFF
TRBV7-9	many	TRBJ2-5	TRBD2	TGTGCCAGCAGCCCCGGACTAGCGGGGATCCAAGAGACCCAGTACTTC	CASSPGLAGIQETQYF
TRBV13	-	TRBJ2-3	TRBD2	TGTGCCAGCAGCTTAAGGATGGCTAGCGGTGTCACAGATACGCAGTATTTT	CASSLRMASGVTDTQYF
TRBV12-5	few	TRBJ1-2	-	TGTGCTAGTGGTTGCCCCTTCGGATACAACTATGGCTACACCTTC	CASGCPFGYNYGYTF
TRBV12-3/TRBV12-4	-	TRBJ2-2	TRBD1	TGTGCCAGCGTACGATTATGGACAGGGGGCGCGACCGGGGAGCTGTTTTTT	CASVRLWTGGATGELFF
TRBV14	few	TRBJ2-3	TRBD2	TGTGCCAGCAGCCAAGCCGGGACTAGCGGGAGCACAGATACGCAGTATTTT	CASSQAGTSGSTDTQYF
TRBV28	-	TRBJ2-7	-	TGTGCCAGCAGTTTCACAGTAGCCTACGAGCAGTACTTC	CASSFTVAYEQYF
TRBV10-3	-	TRBJ1-2	TRBD1	TGTGCCATCAGTACTGGACAGGGTGGTGGCTACACCTTC	CAISTGQGGGYTF
TRBV5-1	-	TRBJ1-6	-	TGCGCCAGCAGCTTGGTGGGGCAGGGCTCTAATTCACCCCTCCACTTT	CASSLVGQGSNSPLHF
TRBV15	few	TRBJ2-4	TRBD1	TGTGCCACCAGCGACATCAGGGGGGCCAAAAACATTCAGTACTTC	CATSDIRGAKNIQYF
TRBV10-3	-	TRBJ2-7	-	TGTGCCATCAGGGGTTACGACGAGCAGTACTTC	CAIRGYDEQYF
TRBV4-1	-	TRBJ1-2	TRBD1	TGCGCCAGCAGCACTCCGGGACAGGGGAATGGCTACACCTTC	CASSTPGQGNGYTF
TRBV18	-	TRBJ2-1	TRBD2	TGTGCCAGCTCAGGGACCGGGACTAGCGGGGGCAATGAGCAGTTCTTC	CASSGTGTSGGNEQFF
TRBV20-1	-	TRBJ2-5	TRBD2	TGCAGTGCTAGACCCGGGGAGGGTGAGCAGTACTTC	CSARPGEGEQYF
TRBV12-3/TRBV12-4	-	TRBJ2-1	TRBD2	TGTGCCAGCAGTTTTAAGGGAGGGAATGAGCAGTTCTTC	CASSFKGGNEQFF
TRBV6-2/TRBV6-3	-	TRBJ1-2	-	TGTGCCAGCAGCCCCAGGGAGGACTATGGCTACACCTTC	CASSPREDYGYTF
TRBV5-1	few	TRBJ2-3	TRBD1	TGCGCCAGCCGGTCTCTGAGAAGGACAGGGACCCGGGATACGCAGTATTTT	CASRSLRRTGTRDTQYF
TRBV12-3/TRBV12-4	many	TRBJ1-5	-	TGTGCCAGCAGTTACAGGGCCAATCAGCCCCAGCATTTT	CASSYRANQPQHF
TRBV5-1	-	TRBJ2-3	-	TGCGCCAGCAGGGAGAGCGGGGATACGCAGTATTTT	CASRESGDTQYF
TRBV20-1	-	TRBJ1-1	-	TGCAGTGCTAGAGTGATGGGACCGCCGAACACTGAAGCTTTCTTT	CSARVMGPPNTEAFF
TRBV20-1	-	TRBJ2-1	TRBD2	TGCAGTGCTAGAGATCCAGCGGGAGGCTGGGGACACAATGAGCAGTTCTTC	CSARDPAGGWGHNEQFF
TRBV5-5	-	TRBJ1-2	-	TGTGCCAGCAGCTTGGGGACACCCGCCCCAAGCTACACCTTC	CASSLGTPAPSYTF
TRBV7-9	many	TRBJ2-3	-	TGTGCCAGCCCGGACTTGCTCACAGATACGCAGTATTTT	CASPDLLTDTQYF
TRBV7-9	-	TRBJ1-2	-	TGTGCCAGCAGCTTATGGGGGGAGAACTATGGCTACACCTTC	CASSLWGENYGYTF
TRBV10-1	-	TRBJ2-7	TRBD2	TGCGCCAGCAGTGAGTCCCCCGGACTAGCTAAGTACGAGCAGTACTTC	CASSESPGLAKYEQYF
TRBV20-1	-	TRBJ1-2	-	TGCAGTGCTCCACCAGGGTTTGGAGGCTACACCTTC	CSAPPGFGGYTF
TRBV20-1	few	TRBJ2-5	-	TGCAGTGCTAGAGGACTAGGGGGGCCAGAGACCCAGTACTTC	CSARGLGGPETQYF
TRBV29-1	few	TRBJ2-3	-	TGCAGCGTTGACTTGAGCGGTAGCACAGATACGCAGTATTTT	CSVDLSGSTDTQYF
TRBV27	-	TRBJ1-1	TRBD1	TGTGCCAGCAGTTTATGGGTCAGGGGGAGGGACACTGAAGCTTTCTTT	CASSLWVRGRDTEAFF
TRBV21-1	few	TRBJ2-1	-	TGTGCCAGCAGCAAAGCGGTACCGCGGGAGGGGTACAATGAGCAGTTCTTC	CASSKAVPREGYNEQFF
TRBV2	few	TRBJ2-7	TRBD2	TGTGCCAGCAGTGAAGCGCTTCCTAGCGGGAGCGAGCAGTACTTC	CASSEALPSGSEQYF
TRBV13	-	TRBJ2-1	TRBD1	TGTGCCAGCACATCACCGGGACAGGGGATCTGGAATGAGCAGTTCTTC	CASTSPGQGIWNEQFF
TRBV4-1	-	TRBJ2-3	TRBD2	TGCGCCAGCAGCCAAGGGGGGACTAGCGCCCCAGATACGCAGTATTTT	CASSQGGTSAPDTQYF
TRBV24-1	-	TRBJ2-7	TRBD2	TGTGCCACCAGTGAGGGACTAGCGGGAGGGCGGTACAATGAGCAGTACTTC	CATSEGLAGGRYNEQYF
TRBV5-1	few	TRBJ2-3	TRBD2	TGCGCCAGCAGCTTGCAGGGAGGGGCGCCAGATACGCAGTATTTT	CASSLQGGAPDTQYF
TRBV6-5	few	TRBJ2-3	-	TGTGCCAGCAGTTACCGGCGGGATGGGAGGTATACGCAGTATTTT	CASSYRRDGRYTQYF
TRBV27	few	TRBJ1-5	-	TGTGCCAGCGGAGGGCGTAGCAATCAGCCCCAGCATTTT	CASGGRSNQPQHF